This entry concerns a single T cell receptor beta chain. Its specific antigen is unknown. No much larger clonotype is one base removed from it; base qualities were not supplied. Measured from the cysteine to the phenylalanine, the CDR3 is 19 residues long. Only the CDR3 DNA stays, 57 bases, in frame from base 1. Trimming removed 6 bases from V and 5 bases from J; the gene matches leave 19 bases unexplained. Looking up the germline V gene yields CDR1 SGHTA and CDR2 FQGNSA. Library preparation employed the immunoSEQ multiplex PCR assay. A mixture of 60 forward primers for TCR Vbeta segments and 13 reverse primers for TCR Jbeta segments was used in the multiplex PCR. The CDR3 region of rearranged TCR beta genes was amplified from genomic DNA by a multiplex PCR assay. The Illumina HiSeq System was used to sequence the amplified TCR beta libraries as 87-base-pair reads. The source study handled its data this way. A later analysis counted 75 million to 100 million unique TCR beta chains across the 700 or so repertoires, and 10 million to 12 million of these chains were shared by at least two donors. A nearest-neighbor algorithm error-corrected the raw reads and collapsed the reads into unique sequences, merging closely related sequences to remove PCR and sequencing errors. Alignment of CDR3 sequences to IMGT reference sequences was used to assign V, D and J gene segments. For a sequence to be retained, a match of at least six nucleotides was required to both a V gene segment and a J gene segment. Rearrangements were called productive when the CDR3 lacked stop codons and stayed in frame with V and J; all others were non-productive. Following IMGT convention, CDR3 was defined as the stretch from the second conserved V-encoded cysteine up to the conserved J-encoded phenylalanine. The earlier analysis of 550 to 650 of the donors excluded any sequence lacking an unambiguous match to a single V gene segment. In an earlier analysis of a few hundred of the donors, a V segment was called functional when productive rearrangements were above 56.7%, and segregating when the standard deviation between donors exceeded 5%. A statistical classification framework was built for diagnosing cytomegalovirus status from the catalog of TCR beta chain sequences. V and J gene assignment, in a later analysis, came from comparing TCR nucleotide sequences with IMGT/GENE-DB human TR gene sequences. A later analysis assigned CDR3 sequences and most-parsimonious VDJ recombination scenarios with the TCRdist pipeline. In a later analysis, each TCR beta chain was defined by its CDR3 amino acid sequence together with its V-gene family, and reads lacking a unique V-gene family were excluded. As a way to deal with suspected cross-contamination and a sequencing artifact, a later analysis dropped 500 to 700 nucleotide sequences that were highly shared and had low generation probability. For each public chain, a later analysis derived a clonal expansion index from normalized ranks of inferred template counts within each repertoire. A later analysis computed generation probabilities with a VDJ recombination model fitted to out-of-frame rearrangements, and checked the results against IGoR. In a later analysis, hypergeometric tests were used to score TCR-TCR, TCR-HLA and TCR-CMV co-occurrence, with a repertoire-size bias correction applied to TCR pairs. In a later analysis, false discovery rates were estimated by permuting HLA or CMV assignments 20 times. In a later analysis, co-occurring TCRs were grouped using DBSCAN, and TCRdist sequence similarity was added for clustering within HLA-allele-positive subsets. For co-occurrence clustering, repertoires with fewer than 30,000 or more than 120,000 public chains were excluded, along with about five repertoires with anomalous nucleotide sharing. The clones in this table, taken by TCRdb from immuneACCESS, are in-frame only. Not every clone is retained; where verified, under half of the shortfall comes from an unresolved V gene, and the cause of the rest is unknown. V and J calls plus clone size are reproduced from that table; the DNA served to infer D and trimming. For this sample the table gives around 150,000 clones, of which roughly 79% were detected only once. The leading ten clones occupy 0.95% to 1.1% of the sample.

These data belong to a study of cytomegalovirus exposure and HLA in healthy donors (TCRdb year 2017). General notes on the study: According to an earlier analysis of 550 to 750 of the donors, 150 million to 200 million T cells yielded over 90 million unique TCR beta sequences and 276 Gb of sequence data. Every repertoire in the discovery cohort had been generated on one and the same sequencing platform. To decide whether each TCR beta V gene segment behaved as functional or pseudogenic, an earlier analysis of fewer than 750 of the donors relied on high-throughput TCR beta sequencing. Because of strong linkage in the cohort, roughly five DR-DQ haplotypes were treated as single units for association and clustering. HLA typing covered class I and class II loci at four-digit resolution. Typing coverage varied by locus: about 629-630 donors for A, B, C, DRB1 and DQB1; around 560 for DQA1; over 600 for DPA1; more than 450 for DPB1. Of the 398 genotyped donors, 70% to 90% were placed in the genetic ancestry cluster associated with self-reported Caucasian donors. Alongside the repertoire data, information on donor age, sex, ethnicity and CMV serostatus was compiled. The study was designed to test whether signatures of past pathogen exposure could be identified by cataloging public T cell receptors. To study patterns of TCR occurrence, a later analysis re-analyzed previously published TCR beta repertoires from 500 to 850 donors and added high-resolution HLA genotyping. Using immunosequencing, the study profiled T cell repertoires from around 670 subjects and related those repertoires to cytomegalovirus serostatus. A separate validation cohort of over 95 different subjects was used in addition to the approximately 700-subject first cohort. Among about 390 genotyped donors of the cohort, an average of 235,054 unique TCR beta nucleotide sequences were sequenced per donor, roughly 18% of them non-productive. An early release that covered fewer than 800 HLA-typed donors contained about 300 gigabases of sequencing data and around 80 million unique TCR sequences. The study combined high-throughput TCR immunosequencing, statistical association of individual TCRs with disease status, and machine learning to predict cytomegalovirus infection status. Genome-wide SNP genotypes for about 65% of the 666 donors were used in a later genetic analysis, which treated that subset as a discovery cohort. Rather than drawing on any new phenotypic data, the later analysis identified candidate immune exposures from TCR beta sequences and the way those sequences occurred across donors.

Overall results and qualifications from the work: CMV serostatus was the only immune exposure information available for the cohort. A later analysis found that TCR association rates varied across HLA loci, with DRB1 alleles showing the most associated TCRs and HLA-C alleles the fewest. Because HLA typing was unavailable for some donors at each locus, only the typed subset was used in association tests. A later analysis found that HLA-associated TCR beta chains were more clonally expanded and had lower generation probabilities than equally common non-associated chains. This cohort had only TCR beta chains sequenced, and the lack of alpha or paired-chain data limited which features could be detected. In a later analysis, several top co-occurrence clusters were reported to appear linked to parvovirus B19, influenza, CMV and Epstein-Barr virus. A later genetic analysis reported fewer N-insertions in productive TCRs among donors in an Asian-associated ancestry cluster than the roughly 700-donor mean. At a false discovery rate of 0.05, a later analysis linked approximately 18,000 TCR beta sequences to specific HLA alleles. The authors suggested that the approach could potentially be generalized to other disease states and immunological phenotypes. When HLA alleles, especially DR and DQ, strongly co-occurred, TCR associations were difficult to assign to individual alleles. In vitro tests confirmed that a few of the cytomegalovirus-associated TCR beta chains recognize cytomegalovirus antigens. In an earlier analysis of 587 of the donors, most TCR beta V segments appeared in productive rearrangements about 87% or about 30% of the time, broadly matching IMGT annotations. The classifier was reported to diagnose cytomegalovirus status with high specificity and sensitivity in both the original cohort and the validation cohort. Some IMGT-functional V segments, including TRBV6-2 and TRBV6-3, could not be told apart with the 87-base-pair reads, so those segments were excluded. A further reported finding was that TCR beta sequences accurately predicted the HLA-A and HLA-B alleles for most subjects in the first cohort. Because counts were too low, roughly 18 rarely observed V segments, including chromosome 9 orphons, were left out of the earlier analysis of 500 to 750 of the donors. Across donors, most TCR sequences were observed very rarely, whereas some public TCRs were present in many individuals. Linkage disequilibrium might explain the correlated functional status among segregating V segments, but an unknown experimental factor could not be ruled out. The presence/absence analyses assumed that sequencing depth was roughly uniform across donors, and that assumption may not be true. A cluster of highly shared sequence variants was judged likely to represent a technical artifact of the sequencing pipeline. V-gene and J-gene trimming of TCR beta chains was associated with a missense DCLRE1C variant in a later genetic analysis, and the association was replicated in an independent cohort. Most CMV-associated TCR beta chains appeared to be HLA-restricted in a later analysis, and the HLA associations seemed to be driven largely by CMV exposure. In the study, about 150 TCR beta chains were listed as associated with cytomegalovirus.

In total, approximately 700 healthy bone marrow donors made up the cohort. Cohort members were all nominally healthy when sampled, although unrecorded immune exposures were likely present. The donor was CMV seronegative and belonged to the group of 350 or so seronegative cohort members. Every donor gave a peripheral blood sample, and the peripheral blood mononuclear cells from that sample were used for TCR beta sequencing. The Qiagen DNeasy Blood Extraction Kit was used to extract genomic DNA from the blood cell samples. Recombination linked TRBV7-2 to TRBJ2-1, and 10 bases in between align with TRBD2. The receptor's source is a middle-aged woman in good health and CMV-seronegative. The source material was PBMCs. In nucleotide form, the sequence is TGTGCCAGCAGTCCCATAGCGGGAGGAAGGGCTTGGGCCCACAATGAGCAGTTCTTC. Its product reads: CASSPIAGGRAWAHNEQFF. With all but the CDR3 taken from the reference TRBV7-2 and TRBJ2-1 genes, the full variable domain is: GAGVSQSPSNKVTEKGKDVELRCDPISGHTALYWYRQSLGQGLEFLIYFQGNSAPDKSGLPSDRFSAERTGGSVSTLTIQRTQQEDSAVYLCASSPIAGGRAWAHNEQFFGPGTRLTVL.